The 13 T cell receptor beta chains listed next were all sequenced from one sample in a study of cytomegalovirus exposure and HLA in healthy donors. The PCR was carried out with 60 Vbeta primers and 13 Jbeta primers. Profiled with immunoSEQ multiplex PCR; TCRdb holds only in-frame clones, not every one. This sample has roughly 120,000 clones, with about 76% found just once. Sequencing was carried out using PBMCs. These receptors were taken from a man between 35 and 55 years old in good health and CMV-seronegative.

CDR3: CASSPLVPGQGLGTEAFF. The CDR3 nucleotides are TGTGCCAGCTCACCACTAGTCCCGGGACAGGGGCTGGGCACTGAAGCTTTCTTT. The chain combines TRBV18 with TRBJ1-1, with 10 bases fitting TRBD1. The CDR3 consists of 18 residues. After removal of 1 base from V and 4 bases from J, the junction contained 12 bases not matched to a gene. CDR1 and CDR2 (germline): KGHSH, LQKENI.

This clone was seen more than once but under ten times. The CDR3 spells CASTSYMGGTGELFF. The CDR3, as DNA: TGTGCCAGCACCTCATACATGGGGGGCACCGGGGAGCTGTTTTTT. V is TRBV11-3 and J is TRBJ2-2, with D possibly matching TRBD2 (6 bases). The CDR3 runs 15 residues. Trimming cost V 7 bases and J 4 bases, with 16 bases left between them. In germline, CDR1 is SGHNT, CDR2 YENEEA. The full variable domain, rest sourced from reference TRBV11-3 and TRBJ2-2, is EAGVVQSPRYKIIEKKQPVAFWCNPISGHNTLYWYLQNLGQGPELLIRYENEEAVDDSQLPKDRFSAERLKGVDSTLKIQPAELGDSAVYLCASTSYMGGTGELFFGEGSRLTVL.

This clone was counted between two and nine times. The CDR3: CASSHFGQGNEQFF. The DNA for the CDR3 is TGTGCCAGCAGCCACTTCGGACAGGGTAATGAGCAGTTCTTC. The V call is TRBV4-2, the J call TRBJ2-1; 8 bases match TRBD1. Germline V gene lookup returns CDR1 LGHNA and CDR2 YNFKEQ. After removal of 3 bases from V and 7 bases from J, the junction contained 5 bases not matched to a gene. The CDR3 has 14 amino acids.

V and J are TRBV13 and TRBJ2-7; possibly TRBD2 for D (5 bases). V lost 5 bases to trimming and J lost 5 bases, with 13 bases between them. Germline assignment: CDR1 PRHDT and CDR2 FYEKMQ (reference sequence). The length of the CDR3 is 13 residues. In nucleotides, the CDR3 is TGTGCCAGCAGCCCCGCCGGGATACACGAGCAGTACTTC. Its translation: CASSPAGIHEQYF.

This chain uses TRBV5-6 with TRBJ1-1, with D possibly TRBD1 on 5 matching bases. Germline V gene sequence: CDR1 SGHDT, CDR2 YYEEEE. V lost 0 bases and J lost 0, with 6 bases in between. This CDR3 region has 14 residues. DNA of the CDR3: TGTGCCAGCAGCTTGGGGGGCATGAACACTGAAGCTTTCTTT. This gives the protein CASSLGGMNTEAFF.

This clone was counted only a few times. This chain joins TRBV4-3 and TRBJ2-1; 8 nucleotides match TRBD2. The CDR3 runs to 18 residues. From germline, CDR1 is LGHNA and CDR2 YSLEER. V was clipped by 0 bases and J by 8 bases; unmatched bases: 15. In DNA, the CDR3 is TGCGCCAGCAGCCAAGAAAACTGGAAAACGGGGGGGCCTCATGAGCAGTTCTTC. Protein: CASSQENWKTGGPHEQFF.

This clone was detected once. One junction end does not reproduce the germline sequence, and a read error may be involved. In DNA form, the CDR3 reads TGTTCCAGCAATTCAGGACAGGGGGCTAGTCGGGACTATGGCTACACCTTC. Translating it yields CSSNSGQGASRDYGYTF. V gene TRBV7-9 combines with J gene TRBJ1-2, with 11 positions matching TRBD1. Germline CDR1 and CDR2: SEHNR and FQNEAQ (reference sequence). The CDR3 length is 17 residues.

The sample holds a few counts of this clone. This sequence joins TRBV9 and TRBJ2-3; the D gene is possibly TRBD2 (6 bases). The V gene lost 2 bases and the J gene lost 4 bases, with 11 bases spanning the gap. The CDR3 extends over 14 amino acids. Germline loops: CDR1 SGDLS, CDR2 YYNGEE. As DNA, the CDR3 is TGTGCCAGCAGCGTTGGAGGGGTGGCAGATACGCAGTATTTT. Its protein is CASSVGGVADTQYF.

The V and J genes are TRBV9 and TRBJ2-3; 9 bases are a match to TRBD1. Germline V gives CDR1 SGDLS, CDR2 YYNGEE. Trimming took 4 bases from V and 2 from J; bases not matched to a gene: 5. The CDR3 totals 15 residues. The CDR3, as DNA: TGTGCCAGCAGCCCGGGACAGGGTAACACAGATACGCAGTATTTT. As protein: CASSPGQGNTDTQYF.

V and J are TRBV7-3 and TRBJ2-7, with 12 bases lining up with TRBD2. This CDR3 is built from 15 residues. The V and J ends lost 3 bases and 2 bases, in that order; junction bases with no gene match: 2. Germline V gene sequence: CDR1 SGHTA, CDR2 FQGTGA. The CDR3 spells CASSFTSGGTYEQYF. DNA for the CDR3: TGTGCCAGCAGCTTTACTAGCGGGGGGACCTACGAGCAGTACTTC.

The V and J genes are TRBV6-5 and TRBJ1-1, with a tentative D call TRBD1 (5 bases). Between the trimmed V and J ends, which lost 2 bases and 5 bases, there was a span of 9 bases. Germline CDR1 is MNHEY and CDR2 is SVGAGI. This CDR3 is 13 amino acids long. Written as DNA, the CDR3 is TGTGCCAGCAGTTACATGCAGGGAACTGAAGCTTTCTTT. Translating it yields CASSYMQGTEAFF.

The chain employs TRBV4-1 and TRBJ2-7; tentatively, D is TRBD1 (5 bases). CDR1 is MGHRA and CDR2 is YSYEKL in the germline V gene. The V gene lost 4 bases and the J gene lost 6 bases, with 16 bases spanning the gap. This CDR3 has 14 residues. This CDR3 reads CASSLSPRVGEQYF. The CDR3 coding sequence is TGCGCCAGCAGCCTATCCCCCAGGGTAGGCGAGCAGTACTTC.

The genes are TRBV19 and TRBJ1-2, with D possibly being TRBD1 (6 bases). Germline V gene data show CDR1 as LNHDA and CDR2 as SQIVND (reference sequence). The CDR3 has 16 residues. With 6 bases removed from V and 5 bases from J, the gap between germline ends came to 22 bases. CDR3 nucleotide sequence: TGTGCCAGTAGCCTTGGGACACGACAACCCACTTATGGCTACACCTTC. Protein: CASSLGTRQPTYGYTF.